The T cell receptor (beta chain) described here comes from a study of T cell changes during pregnancy in multiple sclerosis (dated by TCRdb to between 2019 and 2020). In the study overall: The study looked at changes in the T cell repertoire across pregnancy in women with multiple sclerosis.

The germline V gene gives CDR1 as SNHLY and CDR2 as FYNNEI. Measured from the cysteine to the phenylalanine, the CDR3 is 14 residues long. This entry keeps only the CDR3 DNA: 42 bases, framed from base 1. Worth noting for this clone: The target of this receptor is not known. Mismatch with germline at one junction end may stem from a read error.

Library creation used the immunoSEQ multiplex PCR assay. TCRdb retrieved this table from immuneACCESS and kept in-frame rearrangements only. Not all clones are present; in checked studies, unresolved V genes account for under half, and no reason is known for the remainder. A total of tens of thousands of clones appear in this sample, over 75% of them only once. Clones ranked in the top ten supply roughly 5% of the sample. The sample consisted of CD8+ T cells from peripheral blood mononuclear cells, taken before pregnancy. The sequence links TRBV2 to TRBJ1-5; the D region possibly corresponds to TRBD1 (5 bases align). This clonotype was obtained from a female donor with multiple sclerosis, enrolled in a pregnancy study. The CDR3 here reads CASSDREGNQLQHF. The nucleotide sequence reads TGTGCCAGCAGTGACAGGGAGGGCAATCAGCTCCAGCATTTT.